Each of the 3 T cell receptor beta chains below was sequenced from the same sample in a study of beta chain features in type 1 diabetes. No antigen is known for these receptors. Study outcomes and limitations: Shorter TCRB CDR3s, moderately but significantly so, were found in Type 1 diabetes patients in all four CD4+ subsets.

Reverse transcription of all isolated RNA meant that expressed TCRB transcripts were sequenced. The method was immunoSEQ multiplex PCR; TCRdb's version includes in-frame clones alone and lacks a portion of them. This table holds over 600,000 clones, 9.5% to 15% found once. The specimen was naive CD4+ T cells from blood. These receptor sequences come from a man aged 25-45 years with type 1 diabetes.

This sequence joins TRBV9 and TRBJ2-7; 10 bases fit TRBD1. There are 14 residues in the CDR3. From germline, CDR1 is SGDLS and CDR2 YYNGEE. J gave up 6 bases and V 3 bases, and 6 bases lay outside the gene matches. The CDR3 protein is CASSDGTGASEQYF. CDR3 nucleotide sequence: TGTGCCAGCAGCGACGGGACAGGGGCGTCCGAGCAGTACTTC.

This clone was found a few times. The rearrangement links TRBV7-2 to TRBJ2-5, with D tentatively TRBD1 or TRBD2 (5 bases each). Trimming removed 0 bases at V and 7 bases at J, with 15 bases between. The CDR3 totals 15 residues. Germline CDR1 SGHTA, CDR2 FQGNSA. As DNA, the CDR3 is TGTGCCAGCAGCTTAGCGGCTAGAGATGGGGGGACCCAGTACTTC. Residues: CASSLAARDGGTQYF.

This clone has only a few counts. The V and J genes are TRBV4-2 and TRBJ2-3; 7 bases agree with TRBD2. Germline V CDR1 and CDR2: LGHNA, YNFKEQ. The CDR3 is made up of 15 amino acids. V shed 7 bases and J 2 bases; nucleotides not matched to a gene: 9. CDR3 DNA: TGTGCCAGCACCGGCGGGCGGGGGATCACAGATACGCAGTATTTT. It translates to CASTGGRGITDTQYF.